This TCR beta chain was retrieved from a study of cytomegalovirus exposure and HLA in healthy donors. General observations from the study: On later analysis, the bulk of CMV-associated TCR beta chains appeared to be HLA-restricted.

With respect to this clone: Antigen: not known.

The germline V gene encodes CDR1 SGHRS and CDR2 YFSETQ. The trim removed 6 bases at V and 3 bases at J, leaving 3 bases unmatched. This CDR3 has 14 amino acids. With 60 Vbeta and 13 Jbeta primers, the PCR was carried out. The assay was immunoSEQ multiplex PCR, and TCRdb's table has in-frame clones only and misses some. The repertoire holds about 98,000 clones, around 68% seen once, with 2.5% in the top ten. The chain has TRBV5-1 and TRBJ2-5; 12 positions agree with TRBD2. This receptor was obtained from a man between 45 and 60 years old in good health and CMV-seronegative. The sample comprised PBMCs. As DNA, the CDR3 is TGCGCCAGCATCCGGACTAGCGGGGAAGAGACCCAGTACTTC. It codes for CASIRTSGEETQYF.